The entry that follows covers one TCR beta chain sequence. This sample is drawn from a study of regulatory T cells in long-lasting Graves disease. As for time point: newly diagnosed GD, antithyroid drugs for less than 3 months. Researchers made the TCR library from RNA that was extracted from PBMCs. The V gene lost 3 bases and the J gene lost 10 bases, with 10 bases spanning the gap. Germline lookup yields CDR1 MNHNS and CDR2 SASEGT. The CDR3 covers 12 residues. Relying on iRepertoire HTBI primers and Arm-PCR of CDR3 regions, the team built TCR beta libraries. TCRdb recomputed calls from the multiplex PCR reads with MiXCR, one row per CDR3 protein. This table has under 450,000 distinct CDR3 sequences, about an eighth appearing once. The data also belong to a second study, concerning T cells in Graves' hyperthyroidism and ophthalmopathy.

The sequences come from peripheral blood mononuclear cells (PBMCs), collected at new diagnosis, from a patient treated with antithyroid drugs. The V call is TRBV6-1, the J call TRBJ2-1; D gene uncertain. The clonotype originates from a young woman with Graves disease. In nucleotides, the CDR3 is TGTGCCAGCAGTGACTCTGTAGGCGAGCAGTTCTTC. This codes for CASSDSVGEQFF.